This T cell receptor beta chain was retrieved from a study of T cell repertoires in cytomegalovirus infection. Study overall: The authors relied on CMV epitopes, both recently identified HLA-C-restricted and well-studied HLA-B-restricted. Public signatures in TCR beta pointed to CMV infection and matching HLA type.

Findings and limits, study-wide: Dominating the ex vivo response were TCR beta clonotypes that were CMV-specific and HLA-C-restricted.

MiXCR was run by TCRdb on the reads, yielding one entry per CDR3 protein. The sample records approximately 910,000 distinct CDR3 sequences, about a third being singletons. Points on this clonotype: The target antigen is unknown. One junction end disagrees with the germline gene, perhaps due to a read error.

Germline lookup yields CDR1 PRHDT and CDR2 FYEKMQ (reference sequence). This CDR3 is 13 amino acids long. V gene TRBV13 combines with J gene TRBJ2-1; perhaps TRBD1 as D (6 bases). This sample comprised cultured CD8+ T cells from PBMCs, obtained from culture after CMV antigen stimulation. The sequence derives from a human donor in good health (CMV status not recorded). Some clones in this sample may be carry-over from other donors' samples. The CDR3 DNA reads TGTACCAGCAGCTTGGGGTTAGGGGGTGAGCAGTTCTTC. This sequence encodes CTSSLGLGGEQFF.